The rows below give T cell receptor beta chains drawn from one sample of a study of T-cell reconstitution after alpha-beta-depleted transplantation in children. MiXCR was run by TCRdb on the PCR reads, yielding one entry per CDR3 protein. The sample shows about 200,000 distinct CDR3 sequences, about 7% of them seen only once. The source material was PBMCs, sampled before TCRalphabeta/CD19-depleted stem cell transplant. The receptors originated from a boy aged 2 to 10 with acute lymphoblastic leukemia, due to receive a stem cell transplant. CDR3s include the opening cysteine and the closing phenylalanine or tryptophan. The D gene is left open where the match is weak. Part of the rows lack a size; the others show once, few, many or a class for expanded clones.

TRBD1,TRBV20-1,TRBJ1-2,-,TGCAGTGCTAGGGACAGGCACCAATATGGCTACACCTTC,CSARDRHQYGYTF
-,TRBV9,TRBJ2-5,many,TGTGCCAGCAGTCCGAAGGGGAAAGAGACCCAGTACTTC,CASSPKGKETQYF
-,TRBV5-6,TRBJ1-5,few,TGTGCCAGCAGCTTGGGGTCCGGGAGGGATCAGCCCCAGCATTTT,CASSLGSGRDQPQHF
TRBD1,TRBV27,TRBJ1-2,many,TGTGCCAGCAGTTTATCTGTGACAGGGCGTGGCTACACCTTC,CASSLSVTGRGYTF
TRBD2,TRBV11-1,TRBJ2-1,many,TGTGCCAGCAGCATATTAGCGGGAGGGCCCTCCTACAATGAGCAGTTCTTC,CASSILAGGPSYNEQFF
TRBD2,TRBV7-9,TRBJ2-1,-,TGTGCCAGCAGCTTAGTAGGAGCGGGGAGCCATGAGCAGTTCTTC,CASSLVGAGSHEQFF
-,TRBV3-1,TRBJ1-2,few,-,CASSQGQWATGNF
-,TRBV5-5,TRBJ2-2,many,TGTGCCAGCAGATTAGGGACTCCGAACACCGGGGAGCTGTTTTTT,CASRLGTPNTGELFF
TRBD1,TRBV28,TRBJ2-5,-,TGTGCCAGCACCTCCCCGGGACAGGGATCCGGGACCCAGTACTTC,CASTSPGQGSGTQYF
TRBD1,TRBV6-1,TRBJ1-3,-,TGTGCCAGCAGTGGCGAGGCAGGGGGCTTTGGAAACACCATATATTTT,CASSGEAGGFGNTIYF
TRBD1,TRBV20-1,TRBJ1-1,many,TGCAGTGCTAGTTGGGGACAGGAAAGGGCTTTCTTT,CSASWGQERAFF
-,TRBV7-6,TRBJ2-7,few,TGTGCCAGCAGCTTAGATCCGAGACAGGTCACCTACGAGCAGTACTTC,CASSLDPRQVTYEQYF
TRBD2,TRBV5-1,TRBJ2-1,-,TGCGCCAGCAGCTCCGGGGTGAGAGCGGGGGGGCCGCGTATCTATGAGCAGTTCTTC,CASSSGVRAGGPRIYEQFF
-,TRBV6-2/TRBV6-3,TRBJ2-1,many,TGTGCCAGTAACTCCAGGATCTTCGGCAATGAGCAGTTCTTC,CASNSRIFGNEQFF
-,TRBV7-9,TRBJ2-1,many,TGTGCCAGCAGCCTAGTTGGTGGGAGCGACAATGAGCAGTTCTTC,CASSLVGGSDNEQFF
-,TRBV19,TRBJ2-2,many,TGTGCCAGTAGTATAGTGGGGGCGAACACCGGGGAGCTGTTTTTT,CASSIVGANTGELFF
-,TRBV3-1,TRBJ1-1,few,TGTGCCAGCAGCCTGGACAGTGACACTGAAGCTTTCTTT,CASSLDSDTEAFF
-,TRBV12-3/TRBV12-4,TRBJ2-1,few,TGTGCCAGCAGTTTCGGGACGGTCAATGAGCAGTTCTTC,CASSFGTVNEQFF
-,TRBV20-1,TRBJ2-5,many,TGCAGTGCTAGAGATTTTGACAGACAAGAGACCCAGTACTTC,CSARDFDRQETQYF
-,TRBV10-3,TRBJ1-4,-,TGTGCCATGGCGCAGGGTAATGAAAAACTGTTTTTT,CAMAQGNEKLFF
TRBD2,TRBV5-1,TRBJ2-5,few,TGCGCCAGCAGCTTGGCAGGTGGCGGGGGGTCCCGTCGGGAGACCCAGTACTTC,CASSLAGGGGSRRETQYF
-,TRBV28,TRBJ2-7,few,TGTGCCAGCAGTTTTCCGGGACACTCCTACGAGCAGTACTTC,CASSFPGHSYEQYF
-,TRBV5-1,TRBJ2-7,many,TGCGCCAGCAGCTTGGAGTTCCACGGGGGACCCTCCTACGAGCAGTACTTC,CASSLEFHGGPSYEQYF
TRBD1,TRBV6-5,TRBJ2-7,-,TGTGCCAGCAGTTACTACGGACAGGTGAACGAGCAGTACTTC,CASSYYGQVNEQYF
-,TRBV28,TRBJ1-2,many,TGTGCCAGCCATTCCCCGACAGAAAACTATGGCTACACCTTC,CASHSPTENYGYTF
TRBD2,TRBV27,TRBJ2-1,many,TGTGCCAGCAGTTTGGGACTAGCTAATAATGAGCAGTTCTTC,CASSLGLANNEQFF
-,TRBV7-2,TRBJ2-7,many,TGTGCCAGCAGCTTAACGTCCGGTAGCGACTCCTACGAGCAGTACTTC,CASSLTSGSDSYEQYF
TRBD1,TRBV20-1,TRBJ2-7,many,TGCAGTGCCAGCGTGGGACAGGGGGCGGGTGAGCAGTACTTC,CSASVGQGAGEQYF
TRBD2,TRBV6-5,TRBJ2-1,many,TGTGCCAGCAGTTACTCCCCCCTGAGCGGGATCTACAATGAGCAGTTCTTC,CASSYSPLSGIYNEQFF
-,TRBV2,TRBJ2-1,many,TGTGCCAGCGACCCGGGACTCAACAATGAGCAGTTCTTC,CASDPGLNNEQFF
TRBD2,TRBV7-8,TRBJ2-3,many,TGTGCCAGCAGCTTTACGCTCGCGGGAGTAACAGATACGCAGTATTTT,CASSFTLAGVTDTQYF
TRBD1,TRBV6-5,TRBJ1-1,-,TGTGCCAGCAGTTACGGACAGGGCACTGAAGCTTTCTTT,CASSYGQGTEAFF
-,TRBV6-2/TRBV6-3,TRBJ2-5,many,TGTGCCAGCAGCTATGGACAGACGAAAAACCAAGAGACCCAGTACTTC,CASSYGQTKNQETQYF
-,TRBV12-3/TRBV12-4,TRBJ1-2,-,TGTGCCAGCACCCGGGACAACTCTCCTAACTATGGCTACACCTTC,CASTRDNSPNYGYTF
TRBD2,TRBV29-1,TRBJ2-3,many,TGCAGCGTTGAACCGGGACTAGCAGGCACAGATACGCAGTATTTT,CSVEPGLAGTDTQYF
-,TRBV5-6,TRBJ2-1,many,TGCGCCAGCAGCTCTTACAATGAGCAGTTCTTC,CASSSYNEQFF
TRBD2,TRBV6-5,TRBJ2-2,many,TGTGCCAGCAGTTACTCGAGCGGGGGAGGGACCGGGGAGCTGTTTTTT,CASSYSSGGGTGELFF
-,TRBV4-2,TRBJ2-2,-,TGTGCCAGCAGCCCAGGGCTTTCGGGCGGCGGGGAGCTGTTTTTT,CASSPGLSGGGELFF
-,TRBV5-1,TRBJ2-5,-,TGCGCCAGCAGCTCCGGGACCAGGGTGGGAGAGACCCAGTACTTC,CASSSGTRVGETQYF
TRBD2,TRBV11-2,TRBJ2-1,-,TGTGCCAGCAGCCAGAGCGGGAGGTCCTACAATGAGCAGTTCTTC,CASSQSGRSYNEQFF
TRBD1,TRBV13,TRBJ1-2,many,TGTGCCAGCAGCTTAGAATCGGACAGGTCGGGCTACACCTTC,CASSLESDRSGYTF
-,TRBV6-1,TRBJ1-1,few,TGTGCCAGCTCCACGGACCGTAGAGACACTGAAGCTTTCTTT,CASSTDRRDTEAFF
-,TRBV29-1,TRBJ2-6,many,TGCAGCGTTGAAGATCCGAGGGGCTCTGGGGCCAACGTCCTGACTTTC,CSVEDPRGSGANVLTF
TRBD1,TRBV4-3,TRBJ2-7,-,TGCGCCAGCAGCCAAGAGACAGGGGTCGAGCAGTACTTC,CASSQETGVEQYF
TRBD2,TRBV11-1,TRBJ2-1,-,TGTGCCAGCAGCTTAGTAGCGGGAGGGCCCTCGAGGGGCAATGAGCATTTCTTC,CASSLVAGGPSRGNEHFF
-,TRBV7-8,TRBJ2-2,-,TGTGCCAGCAGCTTAGGCCCCGCAGGGAGCACCGGGGAGCTGTTTTTT,CASSLGPAGSTGELFF
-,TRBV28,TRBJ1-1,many,TGTGCCAGCAGTTTATCGGGACATGAAGCTTTCTTT,CASSLSGHEAFF
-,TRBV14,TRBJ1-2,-,TGTGCCAGCAGCCAACTATCAGGTTACTATGGCTACACCTTC,CASSQLSGYYGYTF
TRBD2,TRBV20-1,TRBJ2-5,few,TGCAGTGCAACCGGGACTAGCGGTTCGACCCAGTACTTC,CSATGTSGSTQYF
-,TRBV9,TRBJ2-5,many,TGTGCCAGCAGCGTAGCGGGGACCTCCCAAGAGACCCAGTACTTC,CASSVAGTSQETQYF
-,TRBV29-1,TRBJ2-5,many,TGCAGCGTTGGAGTCGGATCATCGAGAGAGGCCCAGTACTTC,CSVGVGSSREAQYF
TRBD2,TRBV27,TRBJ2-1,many,TGTGCCAGCAGTTCACCACTAGCGGGGGGCCGGGGTGATGAGCAGTTCTTC,CASSSPLAGGRGDEQFF
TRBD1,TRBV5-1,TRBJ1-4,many,TGCGCCAGCAGGATGCGGGACAGGTGGAATGAAAAACTGTTTTTT,CASRMRDRWNEKLFF
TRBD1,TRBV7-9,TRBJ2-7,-,TGTGCCAGCAGCCCCGAGAGGACAGGGGCCTACGAGCAGTACTTC,CASSPERTGAYEQYF
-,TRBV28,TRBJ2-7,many,TGTGCCAGCAGTTTGGCCGGAGGCGGACCCTACGAGCAGTACTTC,CASSLAGGGPYEQYF
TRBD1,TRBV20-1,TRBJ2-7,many,TGCAGTGCTGACAGGGGGGACTACGAGCAGTACTTC,CSADRGDYEQYF
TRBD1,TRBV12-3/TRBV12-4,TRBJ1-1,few,TGTGCCAGCAGTTTACTCGTACAGGGGAGAGTGAACACTGAAGCTTTCTTT,CASSLLVQGRVNTEAFF